A selection of T cell receptor beta chains follows, all from one sample in a study of Graves' ophthalmopathy and Graves' hyperthyroidism. TCRdb recomputed calls from the multiplex PCR reads with MiXCR, one row per CDR3 protein. The sample holds 500,000 to 700,000 distinct CDR3 sequences; 22% are singletons and the top ten take around 7%. The specimen sequenced was peripheral blood. All receptors come from a woman in her late teens or twenties with stable Graves' hyperthyroidism. Some clones in this sample may be carry-over from other donors' samples. The CDR3 runs from the conserved cysteine through the conserved F or W. D genes are given only for firm matches.

D gene,CDR3 length,J gene,V gene,CDR3 protein
-,13,TRBJ1-6,TRBV12-3/TRBV12-4,CASSMGRDSPLHF
TRBD1,15,TRBJ2-7,TRBV7-3,CASSVTGTGHYEQYF
TRBD2,15,TRBJ2-7,TRBV7-9,CASTPRTSGSYEQYF
-,13,TRBJ2-7,TRBV6-5,CASPNGPIYEQYF
-,14,TRBJ1-1,TRBV20-1,CSASNLVKNTEAFF
-,12,TRBJ1-5,TRBV28,CASGGLNQPQHF
-,13,TRBJ2-2,TRBV20-1,CSARDPNTGELFF
-,15,TRBJ2-5,TRBV9,CASSTSGTEKETQYF
-,13,TRBJ2-7,TRBV7-3,CASSLSEAYEQYF
-,11,TRBJ1-1,TRBV29-1,CSVPAGDEAFF
TRBD1,19,TRBJ1-3,TRBV3-1,CASSPLSGTGTISGNTIYF
-,15,TRBJ1-1,TRBV18,CASSLGQRKNTEAFF
-,14,TRBJ1-3,TRBV6-5,CASSSGAQGNTIYF
-,14,TRBJ1-6,TRBV12-3/TRBV12-4,CASRGGSYNSPLHF
TRBD1,17,TRBJ2-4,TRBV4-1,CASSRQLTGAAKNIKYF
TRBD1,17,TRBJ1-3,TRBV4-2,CASSQEVLTGEENTIYF